This entry lists 5 T cell receptor beta chains sequenced from one sample in a study of blood T cell repertoires in COVID-19. TCRdb's table, derived via immunoSEQ multiplex PCR, lists solely in-frame clones and lacks some. This repertoire shows over 45,000 clones, over 80% found once; its top ten account for 10% to 15%. The specimen was peripheral blood. These TCRs come from a human donor in a cohort sampled during active COVID-19.

This chain connects TRBV13 to TRBJ2-2, with D hard to call. Germline values: CDR1 PRHDT, CDR2 FYEKMQ (reference sequence). V lost 2 bases, J lost 3 bases, and 7 bases lay in between. The CDR3 totals 14 residues. The CDR3 nucleotides read TGTGCCAGCAGCTTACGCTATGACACCGGGGAGCTGTTTTTT. It specifies CASSLRYDTGELFF.

This clone was seen a handful of times. The J gene is TRBJ2-7, the V gene TRBV6-4; 8 nucleotides align to TRBD1. CDR3 length: 13 amino acids. The V segment lost 10 bases and the J segment 2 bases; nucleotides outside the gene matches: 7. CDR1 MRHNA and CDR2 SNTAGT come from the germline V gene. The CDR3 sequence: CATLRGPTYEQYF. The CDR3, as DNA: TGTGCCACACTCAGGGGGCCGACCTACGAGCAGTACTTC.

This CDR3 is CAWSGIGLTDTQYF. The CDR3 nucleotides are TGTGCCTGGAGTGGAATAGGACTCACAGATACGCAGTATTTT. The genes are TRBV30 and TRBJ2-3; tentative D call: TRBD2 (5 bases). V dropped 1 base and J dropped 2 bases, with 10 bases sitting between them. The CDR3 totals 14 residues. Germline CDR1 reads GTSNPN; CDR2 reads SVGIG (reference sequence). The variable domain in full, with the rest retrieved from reference TRBV30 and TRBJ2-3, is SQTIHQWPATLVQPVGSPLSLECTVEGTSNPNLYWYRQAAGRGLQLLFYSVGIGQISSEVPQNLSASRPQDRQFILSSKKLLLSDSGFYLCAWSGIGLTDTQYFGPGTRLTVL.

The chain is built from TRBV4-2 and TRBJ2-1; tentative D call: TRBD1 (5 bases). V was cut by 1 base and J by 0 bases, with 10 bases left in between. The V gene's germline CDR1 is LGHNA and CDR2 YNFKEQ. This CDR3 has 16 residues. CDR3 in DNA: TGTGCCAGCAGCCAAGGTCGACAGAACTCCTACAATGAGCAGTTCTTC. It codes for CASSQGRQNSYNEQFF.

The genes are TRBV5-8 and TRBJ1-1, with TRBD1 matching 7 bases. The CDR3 sequence is 14 residues long. The J segment lost 3 bases and the V segment lost 4 bases, leaving 6 bases of the junction unmatched. CDR1 and CDR2 from the germline V gene are SGHTS and YDEGEE. The CDR3 protein is CASSKFQGDTEAFF. The CDR3, as DNA: TGTGCCAGCAGCAAATTCCAGGGGGACACTGAAGCTTTCTTT.